The 24 T cell receptor beta chains presented below share a single source sample, sequenced in a study of blood T cell repertoires in COVID-19 (dated by TCRdb to between 2020 and 2021). Library method: the immunoSEQ multiplex PCR assay. TCRdb holds this immuneACCESS table with in-frame rearrangements only. Some clones are missing; in checked studies, unresolved V genes explain under half, and the rest has no known cause. This sample has 250,000 to 300,000 clones in its table, and roughly 80% of those were observed once. The ten largest clones capture less than 5.5% of the sample. The sample consisted of PBMCs or T cells enriched from blood (not recorded which). These TCRs come from a middle-aged man who had been exposed to COVID-19.

This clone was counted only a few times. The chain couples TRBV18 to TRBJ2-7, with TRBD2 identical over 13 bases. The CDR3 extends over 18 amino acids. Germline V gives CDR1 KGHSH, CDR2 LQKENI. J lost 2 bases, V lost 2 bases, and 9 bases had no gene match. CDR3 bases: TGTGCCAGCTCACCAACCGGGACTAGCGGGAAATACGCCTACGAGCAGTACTTC. This codes for CASSPTGTSGKYAYEQYF.

The genes are TRBV5-8 and TRBJ2-1; the D is unclear. Trimming stripped 0 bases from V and 3 bases from J, with 16 bases between. The CDR3 consists of 17 residues. In germline, CDR1 is SGHTS, CDR2 YDEGEE. The CDR3 DNA is TGTGCCAGCAGCTTGGCGGTTAGTGGTTCGTTCTACAATGAGCAGTTCTTC. This sequence encodes CASSLAVSGSFYNEQFF.

This clone was detected once. The V and J genes are TRBV5-1 and TRBJ2-1, with 10 positions matching TRBD1. Germline V gene lookup returns CDR1 SGHRS and CDR2 YFSETQ. The CDR3 runs to 15 residues. V lost 1 base and J lost 7; bases outside the gene matches: 5. CDR3 region: CASSLRTGGGNEQFF. CDR3 bases: TGCGCCAGCAGCTTGAGGACAGGGGGAGGGAATGAGCAGTTCTTC.

The chain recombines TRBV20-1 with TRBJ2-1, with 12 bases lining up with TRBD2. This CDR3 comprises 15 residues. J was trimmed by 7 bases and V by 3 bases; bases with no gene match: 7. Germline lookup yields CDR1 DFQATT and CDR2 SNEGSKA (reference sequence). The CDR3, as DNA: TGCAGTGCTAGTCAAACTAGCGGGAGGACGAATGAGCAGTTCTTC. It specifies CSASQTSGRTNEQFF.

The chain joins TRBV5-8 to TRBJ2-2; D remains unclear. Germline V gene lookup returns CDR1 SGHTS and CDR2 YDEGEE. This CDR3 contains 17 residues. V shed 7 bases and J shed 6 bases, with 25 bases lying between them. CDR3 coding DNA: TGTGCCAGCGACTTCACCCTCAAACATGGAGTTCCCGGGGAGCTGTTTTTT. It codes for CASDFTLKHGVPGELFF.

The chain has TRBV25-1 and TRBJ2-3, with 12 bases that match TRBD2. V trimming: 2 bases; J trimming: 6 bases; junction bases outside the gene matches: 12. This CDR3 comprises 18 residues. Germline assignment: CDR1 MGHDK and CDR2 SYGVNS. The CDR3 spells CASSEPPRTSGMVDTQYF. CDR3 nucleotides: TGTGCCAGCAGTGAACCCCCCCGGACTAGCGGGATGGTGGATACGCAGTATTTT.

V usage is TRBV29-1 and J usage is TRBJ2-7; possibly TRBD2 for D (5 bases). Trimming stripped 4 bases from V and 6 bases from J, with 19 bases between. Germline V lookup: CDR1 SQVTM, CDR2 ANQGSEA. The CDR3 contains 14 residues. The CDR3 DNA follows: TGCAGCGTTGGGTTGGGTGGGAGAGCTACCGAGCAGTACTTC. Translating it yields CSVGLGGRATEQYF.

The table lists this clone with a count of one. V usage is TRBV9 and J usage is TRBJ2-1, with 9 bases aligning to TRBD1. V trimming: 4 bases; J trimming: 6 bases; junction bases outside the gene matches: 14. CDR1 and CDR2 from the germline V gene are SGDLS and YYNGEE. The CDR3 runs to 17 residues. This CDR3 is CASSYVFTGTGSNEQFF. The CDR3 nucleotides are TGTGCCAGCAGCTACGTCTTTACCGGGACAGGGTCCAATGAGCAGTTCTTC. The complete variable domain, with remaining parts taken from reference TRBV9 and TRBJ2-1, reads DSGVTQTPKHLITATGQRVTLRCSPRSGDLSVYWYQQSLDQGLQFLIQYYNGEERAKGNILERFSAQQFPDLHSELNLSSLELGDSALYFCASSYVFTGTGSNEQFFGPGTRLTVL.

As to this clone: The junction does not match germline at one end; this may be a read error. V is TRBV6-5 and J is TRBJ2-1; the D gene is possibly TRBD2 (6 bases). Germline loops: CDR1 MNHEY, CDR2 SVGAGI. The CDR3 loop spans 13 amino acids. CDR3 bases: TGTGCCAGCAGTTACAGCGGGCGGGGTGGTTTTCTCTTC. Amino acid sequence: CASSYSGRGGFLF.

This clone was seen once. The chain joins TRBV9 to TRBJ2-1, with 11 bases lining up with TRBD1. Germline CDR1 SGDLS, CDR2 YYNGEE. Losses at the gene ends were 3 bases for V and 7 bases for J; bases not matched to a gene: 12. The CDR3 contains 17 residues. The CDR3 DNA is TGTGCCAGCAGCGAACGGCCCGGGACAGGGGGTAAAAATGAGCAGTTCTTC. Protein sequence: CASSERPGTGGKNEQFF. The complete variable domain, with remaining parts taken from reference TRBV9 and TRBJ2-1, reads DSGVTQTPKHLITATGQRVTLRCSPRSGDLSVYWYQQSLDQGLQFLIQYYNGEERAKGNILERFSAQQFPDLHSELNLSSLELGDSALYFCASSERPGTGGKNEQFFGPGTRLTVL.

This clone was detected a few times. This chain connects TRBV6-1 to TRBJ1-2; D ambiguous. The V gene lost 3 bases and the J gene lost 8 bases, with 16 bases spanning the gap. This CDR3 contains 14 residues. The germline gives CDR1 MNHNS, CDR2 SASEGT. The CDR3 protein is CASSEVPSGGGYTF. In DNA form, the CDR3 reads TGTGCCAGCAGTGAGGTCCCGAGTGGAGGAGGCTACACCTTC.

The chain links TRBV6-6 to TRBJ2-5, with D possibly TRBD1 on 6 matching bases. This CDR3 contains 13 residues. Looked up from germline, CDR1 is MNHNY and CDR2 is SVGAGI (reference sequence). Trimming pared 7 bases from V and 5 bases from J, leaving 14 bases between. The CDR3, as DNA: TGTGCCAGCACCAGGGGAAGGGCGGAGACCCAGTACTTC. Residues: CASTRGRAETQYF.

The V gene is TRBV12-5, the J gene TRBJ2-1; D not resolved. Trimming removed 0 bases at V and 4 bases at J, with 10 bases between. CDR3 length: 15 amino acids. The germline V gene has CDR1 LGHNT and CDR2 FRNRAP. The CDR3 DNA sequence: TGTGCTAGTGGTTTGGTAAACTCTCCATACAATGAGCAGTTCTTC. This encodes CASGLVNSPYNEQFF.

V gene TRBV2 combines with J gene TRBJ1-4; a possible D gene is TRBD1 (6 bases). V lost 3 bases to trimming and J lost 8 bases, with 13 bases between them. The CDR3 sequence is 14 residues long. Germline assignment: CDR1 SNHLY and CDR2 FYNNEI. The CDR3 protein is CASSDNREGEKLFF. The CDR3 nucleotides are TGTGCCAGCAGTGACAACAGGGAAGGAGAAAAACTGTTTTTT.

The chain carries TRBV14 and TRBJ1-5, with unresolved D. CDR1 SGHDN and CDR2 FVKESK come from the germline V gene. Trimming pared 0 bases from V and 7 bases from J, leaving 7 bases between. The CDR3 is made up of 13 amino acids. CDR3 sequence: CASSQDQFQPQHF. The CDR3, as DNA: TGTGCCAGCAGCCAAGATCAGTTCCAGCCCCAGCATTTT.

The chain has TRBV5-5 and TRBJ2-3, with D unclear. Per germline, CDR1 SGHKS and CDR2 YYEKEE (reference sequence). The CDR3 sequence is 14 residues long. Trimming stripped 4 bases from V and 6 bases from J, with 15 bases between. The CDR3 loop reads CASSTQSQADTQYF. As DNA, the CDR3 is TGTGCCAGCAGCACCCAATCGCAGGCGGATACGCAGTATTTT.

In its sample, this clone was seen a few times. V gene TRBV7-9 combines with J gene TRBJ2-6; D not certain. Trimming stripped 2 bases from V and 1 base from J, with 9 bases between. Germline assignment: CDR1 SEHNR and CDR2 FQNEAQ (reference sequence). The CDR3 is 16 residues long. The CDR3 is CASSLLRSSGANVLTF. The DNA for the CDR3 is TGTGCCAGCAGCTTATTAAGGAGTTCTGGGGCCAACGTCCTGACTTTC.

This chain links TRBV25-1 with TRBJ1-6; D uncertain. Deletions cut 4 bases from V and 10 bases from J, with 11 bases between. Germline CDR1 MGHDK, CDR2 SYGVNS. This CDR3 region has 13 residues. DNA for the CDR3: TGTGCCAGCAGTGGTGAAGGGAGATCACCCCTCCACTTT. Its translation: CASSGEGRSPLHF.

The chain couples TRBV2 to TRBJ2-5, with 12 nucleotides matching TRBD2. With 1 base clipped from V and 4 bases from J, the junction kept 7 bases outside the gene matches. The CDR3 length is 17 residues. Germline values: CDR1 SNHLY, CDR2 FYNNEI. CDR3 residues: CASSEGLAGGIRETQYF. CDR3 DNA sequence: TGTGCCAGCAGTGAAGGGCTAGCGGGAGGGATTCGAGAGACCCAGTACTTC. Supplemented by reference TRBV2 and TRBJ2-5, the full variable domain reads EPEVTQTPSHQVTQMGQEVILRCVPISNHLYFYWYRQILGQKVEFLVSFYNNEISEKSEIFDDQFSVERPDGSNFTLKIRSTKLEDSAMYFCASSEGLAGGIRETQYFGPGTRLLVL.

The genes are TRBV13 and TRBJ2-7, with D possibly being TRBD2 (6 bases). The ends were cut back, 1 base at V and 3 bases at J, with 7 bases in the middle. CDR3 length: 13 amino acids. Germline CDR1 and CDR2: PRHDT and FYEKMQ (reference sequence). CDR3 coding DNA: TGTGCCAGCAGCTTAGTCGGGAGCTACGAGCAGTACTTC. Translation: CASSLVGSYEQYF.

This sequence joins TRBV4-2 and TRBJ2-3; TRBD1 matches at 8 bases. Per the germline V gene, CDR1 is LGHNA and CDR2 is YNFKEQ. The CDR3 length is 17 residues. V was pared by 4 bases and J by 1 base, with 10 bases of the junction left unmatched. The CDR3 loop is CASSLTRPGQGTDTQYF. CDR3 in DNA: TGTGCCAGCAGCCTCACTCGCCCGGGACAGGGCACAGATACGCAGTATTTT.

The rearrangement uses TRBV9 and TRBJ2-5; D perhaps matches TRBD1 (6 bases). V was shortened by 3 bases and J by 5 bases, with 14 bases between the two germline ends. The length of the CDR3 is 14 residues. Germline CDR1 reads SGDLS; CDR2 reads YYNGEE. The CDR3 here is CASSDRVWGETQYF. CDR3 coding DNA: TGTGCCAGCAGCGACAGGGTTTGGGGGGAGACCCAGTACTTC.

CDR3 in amino acids: CASSPPGGSSTDTQYF. CDR3 bases: TGTGCCAGCTCACCACCTGGGGGCTCTAGCACAGATACGCAGTATTTT. The chain links TRBV18 to TRBJ2-3; weak D call: TRBD1 (6 bases). The CDR3 sequence is 16 residues long. The germline V gene has CDR1 KGHSH and CDR2 LQKENI. The V end lost 0 bases, the J end lost 0 bases, and 10 bases lay between the germline ends.

The chain couples TRBV24-1 to TRBJ1-1, with a tentative D call TRBD1 (6 bases). Germline V CDR1 and CDR2: KGHDR, SFDVKD. Trimming took 4 bases from V and 7 from J, leaving 9 bases between them. The CDR3 totals 12 residues. CDR3 nucleotides: TGTGCCACCAGTGAGGGCAGGGGTGAAGCTTTCTTT. This translates into CATSEGRGEAFF.